Given below is one TCR beta chain in context. The germline gives CDR1 MNHNY, CDR2 SVGAGI (reference sequence). The CDR3 has 12 amino acids. V shed 5 bases and J shed 5 bases, with 7 bases lying between them. Samples were taken at baseline and on day 1 of cycles 4 and 7. Here immunoSEQ multiplex PCR was the method, and the copy in TCRdb shows in-frame clones only, minus some. Of 70,000 to 90,000 clones in the sample, about 88% are singletons; the top ten hold nearly 8%. The data were taken from a study of OX40 agonist ivuxolimab in advanced cancers. The chain joins TRBV6-6 to TRBJ1-5; D remains ambiguous. The sample in question was CD4+ or CD8+ T cells sorted from blood, obtained in a trial of the OX40 agonist ivuxolimab. The sequence came from an adult with an advanced solid tumor such as melanoma, head and neck, liver or kidney cancer. CDR3 coding DNA: TGTGCCAGCAGTCGACTTGATCAGCCCCAGCATTTT. It is translated as CASSRLDQPQHF.